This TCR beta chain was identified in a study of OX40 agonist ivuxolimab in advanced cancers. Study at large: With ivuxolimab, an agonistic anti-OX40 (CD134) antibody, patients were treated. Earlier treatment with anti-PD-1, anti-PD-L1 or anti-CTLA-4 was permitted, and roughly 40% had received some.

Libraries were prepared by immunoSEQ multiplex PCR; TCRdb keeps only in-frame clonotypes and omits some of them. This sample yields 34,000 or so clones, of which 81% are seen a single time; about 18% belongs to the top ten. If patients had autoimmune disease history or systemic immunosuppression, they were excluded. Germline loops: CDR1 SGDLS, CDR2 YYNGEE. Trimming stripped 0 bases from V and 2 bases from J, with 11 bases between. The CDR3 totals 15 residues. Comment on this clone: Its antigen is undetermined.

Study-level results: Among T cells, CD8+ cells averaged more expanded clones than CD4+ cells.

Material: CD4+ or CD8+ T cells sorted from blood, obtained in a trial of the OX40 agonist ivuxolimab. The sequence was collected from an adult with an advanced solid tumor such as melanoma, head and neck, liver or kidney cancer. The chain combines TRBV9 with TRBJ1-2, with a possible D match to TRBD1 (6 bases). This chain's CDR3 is CASSVEGGMNYGYTF. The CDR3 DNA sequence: TGTGCCAGCAGCGTAGAAGGGGGAATGAACTATGGCTACACCTTC.